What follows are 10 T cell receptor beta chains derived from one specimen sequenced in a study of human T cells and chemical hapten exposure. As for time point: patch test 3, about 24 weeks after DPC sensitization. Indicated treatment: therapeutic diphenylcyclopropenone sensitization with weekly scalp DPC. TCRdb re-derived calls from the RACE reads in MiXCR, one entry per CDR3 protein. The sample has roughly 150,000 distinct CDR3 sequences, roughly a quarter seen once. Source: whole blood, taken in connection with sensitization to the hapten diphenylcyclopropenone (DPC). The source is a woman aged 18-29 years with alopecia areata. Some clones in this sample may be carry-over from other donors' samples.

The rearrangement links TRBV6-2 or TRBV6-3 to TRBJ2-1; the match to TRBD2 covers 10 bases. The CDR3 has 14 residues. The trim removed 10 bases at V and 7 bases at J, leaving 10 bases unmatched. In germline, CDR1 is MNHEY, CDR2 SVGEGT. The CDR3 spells CATGGSGRMNEQFF. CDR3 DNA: TGTGCCACCGGGGGTAGCGGGAGGATGAATGAGCAGTTCTTC.

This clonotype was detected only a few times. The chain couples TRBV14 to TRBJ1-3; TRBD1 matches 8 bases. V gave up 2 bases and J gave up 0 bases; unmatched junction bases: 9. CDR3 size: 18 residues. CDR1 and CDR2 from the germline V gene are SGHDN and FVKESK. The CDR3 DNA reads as TGTGCCAGCAGCCAACCCCGGGACAGGCATTCCTCTGGAAACACCATATATTTT. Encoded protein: CASSQPRDRHSSGNTIYF.

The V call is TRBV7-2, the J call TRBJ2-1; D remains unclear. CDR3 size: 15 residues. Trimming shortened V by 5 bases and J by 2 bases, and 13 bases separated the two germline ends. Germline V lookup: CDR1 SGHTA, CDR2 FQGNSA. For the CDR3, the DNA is TGTGCCAGCAGCCTGGCTAGTACGGCCTACAATGAGCAGTTCTTC. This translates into CASSLASTAYNEQFF.

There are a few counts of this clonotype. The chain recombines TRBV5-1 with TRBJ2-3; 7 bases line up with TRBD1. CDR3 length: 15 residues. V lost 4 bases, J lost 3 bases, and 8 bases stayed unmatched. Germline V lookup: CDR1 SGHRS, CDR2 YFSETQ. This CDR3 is CASSREGAGTDTQYF. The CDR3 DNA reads TGCGCCAGCAGCCGCGAGGGGGCAGGGACAGATACGCAGTATTTT.

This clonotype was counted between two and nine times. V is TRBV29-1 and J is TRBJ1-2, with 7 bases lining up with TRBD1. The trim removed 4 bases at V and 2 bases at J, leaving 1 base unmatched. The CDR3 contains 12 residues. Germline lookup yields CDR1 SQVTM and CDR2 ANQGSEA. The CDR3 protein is CSVVDRNYGYTF. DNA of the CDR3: TGCAGCGTTGTGGACAGGAACTATGGCTACACCTTC.

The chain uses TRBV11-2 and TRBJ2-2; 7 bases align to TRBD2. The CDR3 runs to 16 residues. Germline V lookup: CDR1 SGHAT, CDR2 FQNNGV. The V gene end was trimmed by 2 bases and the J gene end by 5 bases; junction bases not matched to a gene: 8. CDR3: CASSLWSGGSTGELFF. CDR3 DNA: TGTGCCAGCAGCTTATGGTCGGGGGGTTCAACCGGGGAGCTGTTTTTT. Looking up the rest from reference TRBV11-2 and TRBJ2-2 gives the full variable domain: EAGVAQSPRYKIIEKRQSVAFWCNPISGHATLYWYQQILGQGPKLLIQFQNNGVVDDSQLPKDRFSAERLKGVDSTLKIQPAKLEDSAVYLCASSLWSGGSTGELFFGEGSRLTVL.

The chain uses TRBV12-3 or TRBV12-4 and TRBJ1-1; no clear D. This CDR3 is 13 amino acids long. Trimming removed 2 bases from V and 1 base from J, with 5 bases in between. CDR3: CASSLTRNTEAFF. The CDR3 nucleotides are TGTGCCAGCAGTTTAACCCGGAACACTGAAGCTTTCTTT.

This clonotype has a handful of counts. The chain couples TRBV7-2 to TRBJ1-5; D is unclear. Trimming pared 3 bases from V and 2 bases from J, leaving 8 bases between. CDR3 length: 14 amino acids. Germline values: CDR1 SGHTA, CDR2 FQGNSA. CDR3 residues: CASSFRGGNQPQHF. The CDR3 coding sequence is TGTGCCAGCAGCTTTCGAGGTGGCAATCAGCCCCAGCATTTT.

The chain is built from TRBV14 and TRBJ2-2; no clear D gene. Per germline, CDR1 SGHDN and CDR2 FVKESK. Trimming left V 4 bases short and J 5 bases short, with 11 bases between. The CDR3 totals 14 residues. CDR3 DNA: TGTGCCAGCAGCCGCAACCTGGCAACCGGGGAGCTGTTTTTT. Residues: CASSRNLATGELFF.

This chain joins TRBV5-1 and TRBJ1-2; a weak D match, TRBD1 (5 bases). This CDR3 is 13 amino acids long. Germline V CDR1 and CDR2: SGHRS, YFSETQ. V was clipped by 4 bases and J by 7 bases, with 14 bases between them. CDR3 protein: CASSPQGRVGYTF. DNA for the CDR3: TGCGCCAGCAGCCCGCAGGGAAGGGTTGGCTACACCTTC.